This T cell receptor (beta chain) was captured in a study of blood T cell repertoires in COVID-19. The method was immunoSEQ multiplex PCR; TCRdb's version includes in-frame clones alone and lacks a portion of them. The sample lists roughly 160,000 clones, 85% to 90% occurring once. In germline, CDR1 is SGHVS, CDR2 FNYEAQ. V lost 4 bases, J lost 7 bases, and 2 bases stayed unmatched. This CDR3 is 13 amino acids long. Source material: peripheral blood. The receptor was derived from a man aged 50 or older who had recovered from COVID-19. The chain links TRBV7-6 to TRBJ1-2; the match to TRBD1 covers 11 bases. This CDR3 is CASSWTGGSGYTF. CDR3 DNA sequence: TGTGCCAGCAGCTGGACAGGGGGCTCTGGCTACACCTTC.